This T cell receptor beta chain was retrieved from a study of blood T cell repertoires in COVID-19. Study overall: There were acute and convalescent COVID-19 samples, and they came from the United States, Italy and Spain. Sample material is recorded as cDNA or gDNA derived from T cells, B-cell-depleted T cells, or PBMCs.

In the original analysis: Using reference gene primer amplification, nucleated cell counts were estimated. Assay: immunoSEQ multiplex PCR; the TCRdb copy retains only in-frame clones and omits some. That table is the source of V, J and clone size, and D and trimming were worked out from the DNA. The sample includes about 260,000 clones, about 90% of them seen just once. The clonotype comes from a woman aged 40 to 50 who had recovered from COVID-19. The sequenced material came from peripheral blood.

The CDR3 here is CASSYGRANTEAFF. CDR3 bases: TGTGCCAGCAGTTATGGCAGGGCCAACACTGAAGCTTTCTTT. V and J are TRBV27 and TRBJ1-1; tentatively, D is TRBD1 (5 bases). Per germline, CDR1 MNHEY and CDR2 SMNVEV (reference sequence). Trimming removed 4 bases from V and 2 bases from J, with 11 bases in between. This CDR3 has 14 amino acids.